This TCR beta chain came from a study of cytomegalovirus exposure and HLA in healthy donors. Overall study findings and caveats: When a later analysis compared HLA-associated TCR beta chains with equally common others, the HLA-associated chains turned out to be more clonally expanded and to have lower generation probabilities. A later analysis linked a missense DCLRE1C variant to TCR beta V- and J-gene trimming. Confirmation in vitro established that a few CMV-associated chains were specific for CMV antigens.

Concerning this clone itself: Antigen unknown.

The PCR used 60 Vbeta and 13 Jbeta primers. Assay used: immunoSEQ multiplex PCR; TCRdb lists only in-frame clones, some missing. The data hold 150,000 to 200,000 clones, with 77% observed a single time. V was pared by 2 bases and J by 3 bases, with 8 bases between. The germline CDR1 and CDR2 sequences are SGHAT and FQDESV (reference sequence). The CDR3 has 14 amino acids. Material: PBMCs. The J gene is TRBJ1-3, the V gene TRBV11-1, with no clear D. The source of this sequence is a woman aged 25 to 39 in good health and CMV-seronegative. The CDR3 protein is CASSLYRSGNTIYF. The DNA of the CDR3 is TGTGCCAGCAGCTTATATCGGAGTGGAAACACCATATATTTT.